This T cell receptor beta chain was recovered during a study of blood T cell repertoires in COVID-19. About the research overall: The analysed material was cDNA or gDNA that came from T cells, B-cell-depleted T cells, or PBMCs.

In germline, CDR1 is MNHEY, CDR2 SVGAGI. This CDR3 is 14 amino acids long. Trimming left V 7 bases short and J 5 bases short, with 17 bases between. In the authors' methods: By means of reference gene primer amplification, nucleated cell counts were estimated. Sequencing used immunoSEQ multiplex PCR; TCRdb keeps in-frame clones, though not all of them. Clone size and the V and J calls come from that table; the DNA yielded D and trimming. This table holds tens of thousands of clones, about 86% found once. This clonotype originated in a man aged 65 to 85 with active COVID-19. Sequencing input: peripheral blood. The chain recombines TRBV6-5 with TRBJ1-1, with a weak D call TRBD1 (6 bases). CDR3 coding DNA: TGTGCCAGCAAGTTGACAGGTAAAGTGACTGAAGCTTTCTTT. It translates to CASKLTGKVTEAFF.